This T cell receptor beta chain originates from a study of identical twins. V dropped 1 base and J dropped 7 bases, with 7 bases sitting between them. This CDR3 has 13 residues. From germline, CDR1 is LNHDA and CDR2 SQIVND (reference sequence). MiXCR was run by TCRdb on the 5' RACE reads, yielding one entry per CDR3 protein. In the table there are 500,000 to 650,000 distinct CDR3 sequences, roughly 7.1% of which are singletons. A few counts support this clonotype. These records were also assigned to another study, of yellow fever vaccine responses in identical twins.

The source of this sequence is a woman under 30 in good health. The sequencing input was PBMCs. The chain is built from TRBV19 and TRBJ2-2; D is ambiguous. Here the CDR3 DNA reads TGTGCCAGTAGTATAGGTAGAGTCGGGGAGCTGTTTTTT. Translating it yields CASSIGRVGELFF.